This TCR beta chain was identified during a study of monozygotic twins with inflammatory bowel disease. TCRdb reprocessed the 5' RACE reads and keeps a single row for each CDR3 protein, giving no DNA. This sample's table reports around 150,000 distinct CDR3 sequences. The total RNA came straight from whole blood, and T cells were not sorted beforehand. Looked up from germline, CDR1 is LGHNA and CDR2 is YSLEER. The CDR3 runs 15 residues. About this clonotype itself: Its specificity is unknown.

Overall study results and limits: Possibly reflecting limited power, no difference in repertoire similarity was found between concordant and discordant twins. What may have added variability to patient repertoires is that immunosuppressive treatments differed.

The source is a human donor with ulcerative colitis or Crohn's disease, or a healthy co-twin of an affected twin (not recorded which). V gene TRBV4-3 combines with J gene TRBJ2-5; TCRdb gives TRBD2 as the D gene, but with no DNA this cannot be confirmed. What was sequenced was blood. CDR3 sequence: CASSQQLAPQETQYF.